The rows below give T cell receptor beta chains drawn from one sample of a study of cytomegalovirus exposure and HLA in healthy donors. Profiled with immunoSEQ multiplex PCR; TCRdb holds only in-frame clones, not every one. The profile covers around 140,000 clones, with about three quarters appearing a single time and less than 5% taken by the ten largest. Sequenced sample: PBMCs. These TCRs come from a man aged 45-60 years in good health and CMV-seropositive. Both conserved end residues are part of each CDR3. The order of the fields is clone size, J gene, V gene, D gene, CDR3 DNA, CDR3 protein. D genes are given only for firm matches. Only part of the rows carry a size: once, few, many, or a class if the clone is expanded.

clone size: NA
J gene: TRBJ1-5
V gene: TRBV7-9
D gene: TRBD1
CDR3 DNA: TGTTCCAGCAGCCTAGCCCCCGGGACAGGGGGCGATCAGCCCCAGCATTTT
CDR3 protein: CSSSLAPGTGGDQPQHF

clone size: few
J gene: TRBJ2-7
V gene: TRBV27
D gene: NA
CDR3 DNA: TGTGCCAGCAGTTTATCGGGCAGTGCCTACGAGCAGTACTTC
CDR3 protein: CASSLSGSAYEQYF

clone size: NA
J gene: TRBJ1-1
V gene: TRBV7-9
D gene: TRBD1
CDR3 DNA: TGTGCCAGCAACCCGAGGACAGGGGGTAACACTGAAGCTTTCTTT
CDR3 protein: CASNPRTGGNTEAFF

clone size: NA
J gene: TRBJ2-5
V gene: TRBV18
D gene: TRBD1
CDR3 DNA: TGTGCCAGCTCAACAGGACAGGGAGAGACCCAGTACTTC
CDR3 protein: CASSTGQGETQYF

clone size: few
J gene: TRBJ1-2
V gene: TRBV6-1
D gene: NA
CDR3 DNA: TGTGCCAGCAGACTGGCAGGGTTAGATGGCTACACCTTC
CDR3 protein: CASRLAGLDGYTF

clone size: NA
J gene: TRBJ2-1
V gene: TRBV11-2
D gene: NA
CDR3 DNA: TGTGCCAGCAGCTTAGAAGGGGCCCTCGCCTACAATGAGCAGTTCTTC
CDR3 protein: CASSLEGALAYNEQFF

clone size: NA
J gene: TRBJ1-3
V gene: TRBV5-4
D gene: NA
CDR3 DNA: TGTGCCAGCAGCTCGGGGGGACGGAGCTCTGGAAACACCATATATTTT
CDR3 protein: CASSSGGRSSGNTIYF

clone size: few
J gene: TRBJ2-3
V gene: TRBV6-4
D gene: TRBD2
CDR3 DNA: TGTGCCAGCAGTCGAACCGGGACTAGCGGCACAGATACGCAGTATTTT
CDR3 protein: CASSRTGTSGTDTQYF

clone size: few
J gene: TRBJ2-6
V gene: TRBV6-1
D gene: NA
CDR3 DNA: TGTGCCATTAGGGGTTCCGCTGGGGCCAACGTCCTGACTTTC
CDR3 protein: CAIRGSAGANVLTF

clone size: NA
J gene: TRBJ2-2
V gene: TRBV9
D gene: TRBD1
CDR3 DNA: TGTGCCAGCAGCGTAATGGGACAGGGTCTCACCGGGGAGCTGTTTTTT
CDR3 protein: CASSVMGQGLTGELFF

clone size: many
J gene: TRBJ2-7
V gene: TRBV2
D gene: TRBD2
CDR3 DNA: TGTGCCAGCAGGGGGGAGAGCGGGAGAGGCTACGAGCAGTACTTC
CDR3 protein: CASRGESGRGYEQYF

clone size: NA
J gene: TRBJ2-7
V gene: TRBV11-2
D gene: NA
CDR3 DNA: TGTGCCAGCAGCTCCCAAGGACAGATAATGGCCGAGCAGTACTTC
CDR3 protein: CASSSQGQIMAEQYF

clone size: NA
J gene: TRBJ2-1
V gene: TRBV29-1
D gene: TRBD2
CDR3 DNA: TGCAGCGGTCAGGCGGGGGGGGCGAATGAACAGTTCTTC
CDR3 protein: CSGQAGGANEQFF

clone size: NA
J gene: TRBJ1-5
V gene: TRBV4-3
D gene: NA
CDR3 DNA: TGCGCCAGCAGCCAAGGTCTTAATCAGCCCCAGCATTTT
CDR3 protein: CASSQGLNQPQHF

clone size: NA
J gene: TRBJ2-7
V gene: TRBV7-9
D gene: NA
CDR3 DNA: TGTTCCAGCAGCCTTCAGGGTAACGAGCAGTACTTC
CDR3 protein: CSSSLQGNEQYF

clone size: NA
J gene: TRBJ2-3
V gene: TRBV18
D gene: NA
CDR3 DNA: TGTGCCAGCTCACTAATAATGAGGGTCACGGGAGTGTCAGATACGCAGTATTTT
CDR3 protein: CASSLIMRVTGVSDTQYF

clone size: NA
J gene: TRBJ1-5
V gene: TRBV19
D gene: TRBD1
CDR3 DNA: TGTGCCAGTAGGGACAGGGAAGACCAGCCCCAGCATTTT
CDR3 protein: CASRDREDQPQHF

clone size: few
J gene: TRBJ1-4
V gene: TRBV5-1
D gene: NA
CDR3 DNA: TGCGCCAGCAGCTTGGGAGGGGGTTCTAATGAAAAACTGTTTTTT
CDR3 protein: CASSLGGGSNEKLFF

clone size: NA
J gene: TRBJ1-2
V gene: TRBV5-8
D gene: NA
CDR3 DNA: TGTGCCAGCAGCTGGGACACGACTAACTATGGCTACACCTTC
CDR3 protein: CASSWDTTNYGYTF

clone size: NA
J gene: TRBJ1-1
V gene: TRBV27
D gene: NA
CDR3 DNA: TGTGCCAGCAGTGGACTAGCCCCAAACACTGAAGCTTTCTTT
CDR3 protein: CASSGLAPNTEAFF

clone size: NA
J gene: TRBJ2-1
V gene: TRBV29-1
D gene: NA
CDR3 DNA: TGCAGCGTTGGGGAGCGGATAGTCTCCTACAATGAGCAGTTCTTC
CDR3 protein: CSVGERIVSYNEQFF

clone size: few
J gene: TRBJ2-7
V gene: TRBV2
D gene: NA
CDR3 DNA: TGTGCCAGCAGGGGGGACTTCTCCTACGAGCAGTACTTC
CDR3 protein: CASRGDFSYEQYF

clone size: NA
J gene: TRBJ2-7
V gene: TRBV2
D gene: NA
CDR3 DNA: TGTGCCAGCCGAGTAGAATCACTCTCCTACGAGCAGTACTTC
CDR3 protein: CASRVESLSYEQYF

clone size: NA
J gene: TRBJ2-6
V gene: TRBV2
D gene: NA
CDR3 DNA: TGTGCCAGCATAAAGAGTCCCTCCGGGGCCAACGTCCTGACTTTC
CDR3 protein: CASIKSPSGANVLTF

clone size: NA
J gene: TRBJ1-1
V gene: TRBV27
D gene: NA
CDR3 DNA: TGTGCCAGCAGGGGGAGGGTTATGAACACTGAAGCTTTCTTT
CDR3 protein: CASRGRVMNTEAFF

clone size: NA
J gene: TRBJ2-1
V gene: TRBV5-1
D gene: NA
CDR3 DNA: TGCGCCAGCAGCCGGGAACGGCCCTACAATGAGCAGTTCTTC
CDR3 protein: CASSRERPYNEQFF

clone size: NA
J gene: TRBJ2-5
V gene: TRBV7-6
D gene: TRBD2
CDR3 DNA: TGTGCCAGCAGCGTGACTAGCGGGGGGTCAGAGACCCAGTACTTC
CDR3 protein: CASSVTSGGSETQYF

clone size: NA
J gene: TRBJ1-2
V gene: TRBV4-3
D gene: NA
CDR3 DNA: TGCGCCAGCAGCCAAGGGAGGGGCTATGGCTACACCTTC
CDR3 protein: CASSQGRGYGYTF

clone size: NA
J gene: TRBJ2-1
V gene: TRBV19
D gene: TRBD2
CDR3 DNA: TGTGCCAGTAAGCTACTAGCGGGGGGGAATGAGCAGTTCTTC
CDR3 protein: CASKLLAGGNEQFF

clone size: NA
J gene: TRBJ1-6
V gene: TRBV5-4
D gene: TRBD1
CDR3 DNA: TGTGCCAGCAGCCTGGGACAGGGGAATTCACCCCTCCACTTT
CDR3 protein: CASSLGQGNSPLHF

clone size: NA
J gene: TRBJ1-5
V gene: TRBV6-5
D gene: NA
CDR3 DNA: TGTGCCAGCAGGGTTAGTGGCAATCAGCCCCAGCATTTT
CDR3 protein: CASRVSGNQPQHF

clone size: NA
J gene: TRBJ1-1
V gene: TRBV2
D gene: TRBD1
CDR3 DNA: TGTGCCAGCGGACAGGGAAAAACTGAAGCTTTCTTT
CDR3 protein: CASGQGKTEAFF